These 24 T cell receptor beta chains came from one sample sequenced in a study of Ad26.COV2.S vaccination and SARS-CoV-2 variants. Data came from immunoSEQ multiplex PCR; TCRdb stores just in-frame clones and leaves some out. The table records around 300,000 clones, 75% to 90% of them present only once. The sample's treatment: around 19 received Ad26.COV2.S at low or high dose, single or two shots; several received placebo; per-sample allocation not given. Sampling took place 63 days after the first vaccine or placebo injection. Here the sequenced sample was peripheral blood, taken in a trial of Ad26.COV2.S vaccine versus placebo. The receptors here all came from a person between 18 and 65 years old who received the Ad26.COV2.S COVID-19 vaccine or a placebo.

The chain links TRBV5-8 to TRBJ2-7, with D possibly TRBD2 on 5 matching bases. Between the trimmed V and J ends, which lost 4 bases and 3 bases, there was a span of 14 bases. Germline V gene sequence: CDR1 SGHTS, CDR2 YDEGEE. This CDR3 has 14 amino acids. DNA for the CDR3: TGTGCCAGCAGCCGATCGAGGACTTTCTACGAGCAGTACTTC. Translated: CASSRSRTFYEQYF. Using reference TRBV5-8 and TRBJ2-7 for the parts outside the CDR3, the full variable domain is EAGVTQSPTHLIKTRGQQATLRCSPISGHTSVYWYQQALGLGLQFLLWYDEGEERNRGNFPPRFSGRQFPNYSSELNVNALELEDSALYLCASSRSRTFYEQYFGPGTRLTVT.

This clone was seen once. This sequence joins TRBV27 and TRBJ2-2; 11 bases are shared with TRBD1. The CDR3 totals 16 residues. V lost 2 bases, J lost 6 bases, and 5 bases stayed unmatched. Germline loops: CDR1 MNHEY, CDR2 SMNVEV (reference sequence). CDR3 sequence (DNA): TGTGCCAGCAGTTTAGTGCGGACAGGGGGCCCCGGGGAGCTGTTTTTT. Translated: CASSLVRTGGPGELFF.

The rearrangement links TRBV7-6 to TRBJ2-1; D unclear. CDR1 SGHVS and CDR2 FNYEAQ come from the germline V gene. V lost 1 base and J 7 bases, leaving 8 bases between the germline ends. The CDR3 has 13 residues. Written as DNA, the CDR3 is TGTGCCAGCAGCTTAGTGCGTGGGAATGAGCAGTTCTTC. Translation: CASSLVRGNEQFF.

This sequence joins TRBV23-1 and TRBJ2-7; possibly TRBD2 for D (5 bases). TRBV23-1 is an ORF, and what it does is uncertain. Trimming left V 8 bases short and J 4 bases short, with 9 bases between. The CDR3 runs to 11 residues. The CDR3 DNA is TGCGCCAGCCGCCGGGGTTACGAGCAGTACTTC. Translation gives CASRRGYEQYF.

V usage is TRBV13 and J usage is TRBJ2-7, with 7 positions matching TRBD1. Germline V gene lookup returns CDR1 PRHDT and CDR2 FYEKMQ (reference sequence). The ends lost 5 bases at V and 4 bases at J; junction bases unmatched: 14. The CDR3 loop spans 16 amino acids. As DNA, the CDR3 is TGTGCCAGCAGCGGACGGACAGGAACGGACAATTACGAGCAGTACTTC. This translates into CASSGRTGTDNYEQYF.

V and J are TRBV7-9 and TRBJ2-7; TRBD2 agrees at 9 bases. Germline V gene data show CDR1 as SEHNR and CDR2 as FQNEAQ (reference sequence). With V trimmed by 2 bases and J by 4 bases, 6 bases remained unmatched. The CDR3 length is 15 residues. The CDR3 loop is CASSLNRAGGYEQYF. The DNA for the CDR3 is TGTGCCAGCAGCTTAAACCGAGCGGGGGGTTACGAGCAGTACTTC. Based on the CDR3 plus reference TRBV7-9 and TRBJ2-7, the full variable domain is DTGVSQNPRHKITKRGQNVTFRCDPISEHNRLYWYRQTLGQGPEFLTYFQNEAQLEKSRLLSDRFSAERPKGSFSTLEIQRTEQGDSAMYLCASSLNRAGGYEQYFGPGTRLTVT.

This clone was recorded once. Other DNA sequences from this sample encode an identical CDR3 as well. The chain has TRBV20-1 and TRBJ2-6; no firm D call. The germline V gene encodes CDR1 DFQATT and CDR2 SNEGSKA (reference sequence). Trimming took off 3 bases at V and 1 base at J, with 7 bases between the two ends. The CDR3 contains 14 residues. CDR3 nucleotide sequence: TGCAGTGCTAGTGGCGGATCTGGGGCCAACGTCCTGACTTTC. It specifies CSASGGSGANVLTF.

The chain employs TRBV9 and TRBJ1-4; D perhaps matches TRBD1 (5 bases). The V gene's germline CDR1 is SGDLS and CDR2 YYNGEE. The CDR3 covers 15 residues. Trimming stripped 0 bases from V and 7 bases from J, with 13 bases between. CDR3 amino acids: CASSVAGEAGEKLFF. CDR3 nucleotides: TGTGCCAGCAGCGTAGCGGGGGAAGCGGGTGAAAAACTGTTTTTT.

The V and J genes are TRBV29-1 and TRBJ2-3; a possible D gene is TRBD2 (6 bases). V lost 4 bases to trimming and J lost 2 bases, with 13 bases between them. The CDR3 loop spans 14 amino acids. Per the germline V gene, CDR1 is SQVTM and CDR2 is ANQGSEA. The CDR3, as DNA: TGCAGCGTTGGACGGGGGACGGTCACAGATACGCAGTATTTT. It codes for CSVGRGTVTDTQYF.

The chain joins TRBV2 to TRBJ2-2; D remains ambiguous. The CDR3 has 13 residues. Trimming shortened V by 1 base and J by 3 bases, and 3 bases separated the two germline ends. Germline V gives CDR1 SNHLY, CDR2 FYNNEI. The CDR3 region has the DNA TGTGCCAGCAGTGAAGTGTACACCGGGGAGCTGTTTTTT. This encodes CASSEVYTGELFF.

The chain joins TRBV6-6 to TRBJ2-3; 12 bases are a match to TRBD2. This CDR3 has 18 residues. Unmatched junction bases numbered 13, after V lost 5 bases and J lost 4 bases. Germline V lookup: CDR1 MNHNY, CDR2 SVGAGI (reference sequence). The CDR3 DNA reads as TGTGCCAGCAGTCCCTCTAGCGGGGGGGTATCTGGCGCAGATACGCAGTATTTT. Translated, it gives CASSPSSGGVSGADTQYF.

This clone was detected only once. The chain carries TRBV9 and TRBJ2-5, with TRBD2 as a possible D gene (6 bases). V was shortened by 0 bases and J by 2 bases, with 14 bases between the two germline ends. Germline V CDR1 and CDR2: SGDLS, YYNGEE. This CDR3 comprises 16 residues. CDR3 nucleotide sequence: TGTGCCAGCAGCGTAGGGGGAGGAACTATTCAAGAGACCCAGTACTTC. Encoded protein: CASSVGGGTIQETQYF. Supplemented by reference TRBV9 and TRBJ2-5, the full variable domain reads DSGVTQTPKHLITATGQRVTLRCSPRSGDLSVYWYQQSLDQGLQFLIQYYNGEERAKGNILERFSAQQFPDLHSELNLSSLELGDSALYFCASSVGGGTIQETQYFGPGTRLLVL.

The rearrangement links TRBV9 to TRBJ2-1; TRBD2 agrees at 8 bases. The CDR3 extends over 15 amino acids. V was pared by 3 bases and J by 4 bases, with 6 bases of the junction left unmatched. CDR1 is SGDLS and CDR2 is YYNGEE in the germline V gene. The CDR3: CASSAGGAGYNEQFF. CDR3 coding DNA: TGTGCCAGCAGCGCCGGGGGGGCCGGGTACAATGAGCAGTTCTTC. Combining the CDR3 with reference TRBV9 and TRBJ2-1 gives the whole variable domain DSGVTQTPKHLITATGQRVTLRCSPRSGDLSVYWYQQSLDQGLQFLIQYYNGEERAKGNILERFSAQQFPDLHSELNLSSLELGDSALYFCASSAGGAGYNEQFFGPGTRLTVL.

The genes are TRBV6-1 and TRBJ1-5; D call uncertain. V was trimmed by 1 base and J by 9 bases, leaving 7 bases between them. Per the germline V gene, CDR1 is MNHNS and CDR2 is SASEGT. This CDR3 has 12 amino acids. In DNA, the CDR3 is TGTGCCAGCAGTGAAGTTGTCGGGCCCCAGCATTTT. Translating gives CASSEVVGPQHF.

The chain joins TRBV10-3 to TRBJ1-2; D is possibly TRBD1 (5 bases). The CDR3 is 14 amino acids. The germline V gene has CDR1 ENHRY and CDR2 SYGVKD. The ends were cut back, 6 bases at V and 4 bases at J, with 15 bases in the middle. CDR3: CAISRTIVIYGYTF. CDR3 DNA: TGTGCCATCAGCCGGACAATCGTCATCTATGGCTACACCTTC.

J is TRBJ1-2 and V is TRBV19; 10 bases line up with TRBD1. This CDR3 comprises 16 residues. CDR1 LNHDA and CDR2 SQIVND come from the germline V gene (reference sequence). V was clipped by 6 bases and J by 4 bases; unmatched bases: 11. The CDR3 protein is CASSRLPGQGPYGYTF. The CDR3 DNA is TGTGCCAGTAGCCGACTACCGGGACAGGGGCCCTATGGCTACACCTTC.

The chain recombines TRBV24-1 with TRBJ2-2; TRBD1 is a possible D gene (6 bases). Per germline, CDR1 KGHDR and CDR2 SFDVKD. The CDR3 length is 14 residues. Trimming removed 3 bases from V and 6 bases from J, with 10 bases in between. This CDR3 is CATSDQGFSGELFF. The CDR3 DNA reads TGTGCCACCAGTGATCAGGGGTTTTCCGGGGAGCTGTTTTTT.

CDR3: CASSIGAATHLPYGYTF. The CDR3, as DNA: TGTGCCAGTAGTATAGGGGCAGCCACCCACTTGCCTTATGGCTACACCTTC. This sequence joins TRBV19 and TRBJ1-2, with D unresolved. V dropped 1 base and J dropped 5 bases, with 20 bases sitting between them. CDR1 is LNHDA, CDR2 SQIVND, per germline (reference sequence). This CDR3 comprises 17 residues.

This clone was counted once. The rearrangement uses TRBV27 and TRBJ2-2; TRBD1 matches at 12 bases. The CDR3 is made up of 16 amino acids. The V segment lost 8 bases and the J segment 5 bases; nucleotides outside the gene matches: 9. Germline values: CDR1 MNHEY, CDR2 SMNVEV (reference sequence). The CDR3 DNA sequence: TGTGCCAGCGGCCGGGACAGGGGGCTGGGAACCGGGGAGCTGTTTTTT. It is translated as CASGRDRGLGTGELFF.

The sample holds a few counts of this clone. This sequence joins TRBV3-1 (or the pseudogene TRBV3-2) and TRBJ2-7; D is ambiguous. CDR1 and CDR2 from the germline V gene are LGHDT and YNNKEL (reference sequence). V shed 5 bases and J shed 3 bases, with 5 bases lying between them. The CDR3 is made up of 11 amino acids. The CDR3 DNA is TGTGCCAGCAGCACAGTCTACGAGCAGTACTTC. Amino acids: CASSTVYEQYF.

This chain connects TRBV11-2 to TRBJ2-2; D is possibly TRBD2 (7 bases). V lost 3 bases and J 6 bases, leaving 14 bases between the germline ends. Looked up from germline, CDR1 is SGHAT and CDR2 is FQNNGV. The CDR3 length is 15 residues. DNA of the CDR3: TGTGCCAGCAGCTTTATCAGGGGAGGGGCCGGGGAGCTGTTTTTT. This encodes CASSFIRGGAGELFF.

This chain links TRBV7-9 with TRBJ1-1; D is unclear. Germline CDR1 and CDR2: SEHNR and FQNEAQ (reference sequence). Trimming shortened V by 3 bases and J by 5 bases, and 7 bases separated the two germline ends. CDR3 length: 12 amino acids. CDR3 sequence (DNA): TGTGCCAGCAGCTTCGGTGTAACTGAAGCTTTCTTT. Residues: CASSFGVTEAFF.

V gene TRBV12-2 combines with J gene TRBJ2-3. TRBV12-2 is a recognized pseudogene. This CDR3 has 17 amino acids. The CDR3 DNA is TGTGCAAGTCGCTTAGACGATTCTAGGGCTAACACAGATACGCAGTATTTT. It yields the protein CASRLDDSRANTDTQYF.

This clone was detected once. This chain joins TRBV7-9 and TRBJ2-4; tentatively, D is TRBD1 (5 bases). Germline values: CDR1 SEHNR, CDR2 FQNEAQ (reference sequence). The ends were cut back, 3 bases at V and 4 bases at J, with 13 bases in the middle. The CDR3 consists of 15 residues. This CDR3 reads CASSFTWGPKNIQYF. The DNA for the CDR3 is TGTGCCAGCAGCTTTACTTGGGGCCCGAAAAACATTCAGTACTTC.